This TCR beta chain was recorded in a study of CD8 T cells in Susac syndrome (dated by TCRdb to the late 2010s). Study-level background: Whether CD8+ T cell activation and differentiation in Susac syndrome was antigen driven was tested using repertoire sequencing. CD8+ T cell repertoire clonality was compared between some 12 healthy donors, approximately 14 Susac syndrome patients and 15 multiple sclerosis patients. Paper-wide results and their limitations: The number of individuals in the TCR sequencing and HLA analysis was acknowledged as relatively small.

RNA was extracted using the RNeasy kit, and about 0.45 to 1 microgram was reverse transcribed with random hexamers. The immunoSEQ multiplex PCR assay, covering 54 Vbeta and 13 Jbeta segments, was used to amplify TCR beta CDR3 regions. PCR amplification bias was corrected using a synthetic template baseline for primer optimization and computational correction. The paper's processing steps were these. Reads were annotated to V, D and J genes per IMGT and analyzed with immunoSEQ Analyzer, keeping only productive sequences. Clonality was computed as one minus Shannon entropy normalized by log2 of the number of productive unique sequences. For each patient and control, public and private clones were evaluated within the 100 most prevalent clones. Susac-specific clones were defined as absent from healthy and MS cohorts, around 980 published viral clones and other ImmuneACCESS disease sequences. TCRdb handled the public reads itself, with Q25 trimming in fastp and clone calling in MiXCR, and kept productive beta chains. Under each unique CDR3 protein, matching rows form one entry showing the most common genes and DNA. The authors' filters were not applied to this entry. The sample table lists 65,000 to 90,000 distinct CDR3 sequences, about 94% of them with a count of one. The ten largest make up roughly 0.39% of the sample.

Peripheral blood CD8+ and CD4+ T cells from healthy donors, Susac syndrome patients and multiple sclerosis patients were profiled by high-throughput TCR beta sequencing. The multiple sclerosis controls were treatment-naive patients whose relapsing-remitting disease, either stable or active, fulfilled the revised McDonald criteria. Bulk CD8+ and CD4+ T cells were purified magnetically by negative isolation, whereas CD8+ TEMRA cells were enriched by FACS. Blood was drawn into EDTA tubes, processed within 24 hours, and PBMCs were isolated by density gradient centrifugation. PBMCs intended for TCR sequencing were frozen in liquid nitrogen and were later thawed in a 37 degrees C water bath. A purity of at least 90% was achieved for sorted or isolated CD4+, CD8+ and CD8+ TEMRA cells. As to this clonotype: Its recognized antigen is unknown. Per-base qualities were not stored, and no clone one base away is much larger.

This TCR was sampled from a human donor with multiple sclerosis. The specimen was CD8+ T cells from PBMCs.

The CDR3 reads as follows: CAWNSGGYEQYF. The DNA reads TGTGCCTGGAATTCGGGGGGATACGAGCAGTACTTC. The V gene is TRBV30 and the J gene is TRBJ2-7, and 7 junction bases match TRBD2. Via the germline V gene (reference sequence), CDR1 is GTSNPN and CDR2 SVGIG. Trimmed from V: 4 bases; trimmed from J: 4 bases; junction bases lacking a gene match: 4. Counted from cysteine to phenylalanine, this CDR3 has 12 amino acids. CDR3 DNA only is kept here, 36 bases in frame from base 1.